These T cell receptor beta chains were read from a single sample in a study of cytomegalovirus exposure and HLA in healthy donors. Some clones are missing from TCRdb's copy, which holds only in-frame ones; the method was immunoSEQ multiplex PCR. The sample records some 170,000 clones, approximately 70% being singletons. Sequencing was done on a sample of PBMCs. The receptors stem from a man between 18 and 35 years old in good health and CMV-seropositive. CDR3s include the opening cysteine and the closing phenylalanine or tryptophan. The D gene is left open where the match is weak. For some rows the clone size is stated as once, few or many, or as a class when expanded; others skip it.

cdr3_nt	cdr3_aa	clone_size	j_call	v_call	d_call
TGCGCCAGCAGAGCCGGGACAGACAACAATGAGCAGTTCTTC	CASRAGTDNNEQFF	medium-sized	TRBJ2-1	TRBV10-2	TRBD1
TGTGCCTGGAGTTATGGGACTAGCTTTTTCAATGAGCAGTTCTTC	CAWSYGTSFFNEQFF	NA	TRBJ2-1	TRBV30	TRBD2
TGTGCCAGCACCCACGGGGGGTCCGGAGGGGAAAAACTGTTTTTT	CASTHGGSGGEKLFF	NA	TRBJ1-4	TRBV6-6	NA
TGTGCCAGCAGCTTAGGCCCGACTGGGACTAGCAATGAGCAGTTCTTC	CASSLGPTGTSNEQFF	NA	TRBJ2-1	TRBV7-2	TRBD2
TGTGCCAGGGTCTTCAAGGGGGCCGACAATGGCTACACCTTC	CARVFKGADNGYTF	NA	TRBJ1-2	TRBV2	TRBD1
TGTGCCAGCAGCTTTCGGGGAGGGGGCTCTGGAAACACCATATATTTT	CASSFRGGGSGNTIYF	NA	TRBJ1-3	TRBV11-3	NA
TGTGCCAGCAGCTTGTGGGCAGGATCTGGAAACACCATATATTTT	CASSLWAGSGNTIYF	NA	TRBJ1-3	TRBV5-4	NA
TGTGCCAGCAGTGAAGCTACGGGGACAGGGATGAACACTGAAGCTTTCTTT	CASSEATGTGMNTEAFF	NA	TRBJ1-1	TRBV6-1	TRBD1
TGTGCCAGCAGGAGGGGGGTACAGGGGCGATATAGCAATCAGCCCCAGCATTTT	CASRRGVQGRYSNQPQHF	NA	TRBJ1-5	TRBV28	TRBD1
TGTGCCACCAGCAGAGATCGGGCCGGGCAGGGAAGGCATGAAAAACTGTTTTTT	CATSRDRAGQGRHEKLFF	NA	TRBJ1-4	TRBV15	NA
TGTGCCAGCAGTACGGACAGTAACTATGGCTACACCTTC	CASSTDSNYGYTF	few	TRBJ1-2	TRBV9	NA
TGTGCCAGCAGGCGGACAGGGGATCATTCACCCCTCCACTTT	CASRRTGDHSPLHF	NA	TRBJ1-6	TRBV28	TRBD1
TGTGCTAGCAGCCCTATTGAAACGAACACTGAAGCTTTCTTT	CASSPIETNTEAFF	few	TRBJ1-1	TRBV7-7	NA
TGTGCCAGCAGTTTTAGCGGGAGGGTTTACAATGAGCAGTTCTTC	CASSFSGRVYNEQFF	few	TRBJ2-1	TRBV27	TRBD2
TGTGCCATCAGTGAGTCGGCCCCCTCCAATCAGCCCCAGCATTTT	CAISESAPSNQPQHF	once	TRBJ1-5	TRBV10-3	NA
TGTGCCAGCAGCTTAGAGGCAGGGGGGAATGGCTACACCTTC	CASSLEAGGNGYTF	NA	TRBJ1-2	TRBV7-6	TRBD1
TGTGCCTGGGGGGCTCGGAAGAATCAGCTGTTTTTT	CAWGARKNQLFF	NA	TRBJ1-4	TRBV30	NA
TGTGCCAGCAGCCCGGACCGCAGGGAGGGTACGCAGTATTTT	CASSPDRREGTQYF	NA	TRBJ2-3	TRBV7-2	TRBD2
TGTGCCAGCAGCCAAGATCCCCTTGCGGGACAGTCTGGAAACACCATATATTTT	CASSQDPLAGQSGNTIYF	NA	TRBJ1-3	TRBV4-2	TRBD1
TGTGCCAGCGGTACAGGCCTGAACACTGAAGCTTTCTTT	CASGTGLNTEAFF	few	TRBJ1-1	TRBV6-1	NA
TGTGCCAGCTCACCGTCGTTCGGGGGAGAAGGGGAGCTGTTTTTT	CASSPSFGGEGELFF	NA	TRBJ2-2	TRBV18	NA
TGTGCCTGGAGTGGGGCAGGGAGGGATTCACCCCTCCACTTT	CAWSGAGRDSPLHF	NA	TRBJ1-6	TRBV30	NA
TGTGCCAGCAGCTTAGTCGACGGGTTCAACACTGAAGCTTTCTTT	CASSLVDGFNTEAFF	NA	TRBJ1-1	TRBV7-6	NA
TGCGCCAGCAGCGGGGGGGACAGGGCAGAGACCCAGTACTTC	CASSGGDRAETQYF	NA	TRBJ2-5	TRBV5-1	TRBD1
TGTGCTAGCAGCTTAGCGACAGGGGCCTACAATGAGCAGTTCTTC	CASSLATGAYNEQFF	NA	TRBJ2-1	TRBV7-7	TRBD1
TGTGCCTGGAGTGTCGGGGTGAACACTGAAGCTTTCTTT	CAWSVGVNTEAFF	NA	TRBJ1-1	TRBV30	NA
TGCGCCAGCAGCAATAGCGGGGAGACAGATACGCAGTATTTT	CASSNSGETDTQYF	once	TRBJ2-3	TRBV5-1	TRBD2
TGTGCCAGCAGCGGGGGGGTATTTGACTATGGCTACACCTTC	CASSGGVFDYGYTF	once	TRBJ1-2	TRBV5-5	NA
TGTGCCTGGTTACCGGGACACCTCCTAGCCAAAAACATTCAGTACTTC	CAWLPGHLLAKNIQYF	NA	TRBJ2-4	TRBV30	NA
TGTGCCAGCATGCAGGGCAGGGGAAACACTGAAGCTTTCTTT	CASMQGRGNTEAFF	NA	TRBJ1-1	TRBV6-5	NA
TGTGCCAGCAGTTTCTCCGACAGGGAATATTCACCCCTCCACTTT	CASSFSDREYSPLHF	NA	TRBJ1-6	TRBV27	TRBD1
TGCGCCAGCGGGCTCGGATCTAATGAAAAACTGTTTTTT	CASGLGSNEKLFF	NA	TRBJ1-4	TRBV5-1	NA